The 29 T cell receptor beta chains given below trace back to one sample, sequenced in a study of OX40 agonist ivuxolimab in advanced cancers. TCRdb keeps only in-frame clones here, not all; method: immunoSEQ multiplex PCR. Here the sample spans about 59,000 clones, 75% to 90% being singletons. Source: CD4+ or CD8+ T cells sorted from blood, taken in a trial of the OX40 agonist ivuxolimab. These receptor sequences come from an adult with an advanced solid tumor such as melanoma, head and neck, liver or kidney cancer.

The sample holds one count of this clone. J is TRBJ1-1 and V is TRBV9, with a tentative D call TRBD1 (5 bases). Germline CDR1 is SGDLS and CDR2 is YYNGEE. The CDR3 consists of 13 residues. The ends were cut back, 0 bases at V and 8 bases at J, with 11 bases in the middle. The CDR3 sequence: CASSVDQGREAFF. For the CDR3, the DNA is TGTGCCAGCAGCGTAGATCAGGGACGGGAAGCTTTCTTT. Together with reference TRBV9 and TRBJ1-1, the CDR3 gives the full variable domain: DSGVTQTPKHLITATGQRVTLRCSPRSGDLSVYWYQQSLDQGLQFLIQYYNGEERAKGNILERFSAQQFPDLHSELNLSSLELGDSALYFCASSVDQGREAFFGQGTRLTVV.

The V gene is TRBV11-2, the J gene TRBJ1-2; no firm D call. V was pared by 3 bases and J by 4 bases, with 9 bases between. This CDR3 has 13 amino acids. The germline V gene has CDR1 SGHAT and CDR2 FQNNGV. In DNA, the CDR3 is TGTGCCAGCAGCTTGGACCGGGGCTATGGCTACACCTTC. It codes for CASSLDRGYGYTF.

V usage is TRBV6-5 and J usage is TRBJ1-3, with D uncertain. CDR1 is MNHEY and CDR2 is SVGAGI in the germline V gene. Trimming removed 2 bases at V and 4 bases at J, with 9 bases between. The CDR3 consists of 14 residues. This chain's CDR3 is CASSYTGSGNTIYF. The CDR3 nucleotides read TGTGCCAGCAGTTACACGGGGTCCGGAAACACCATATATTTT.

The V gene is TRBV6-5, the J gene TRBJ2-7; D could derive from TRBD1 or TRBD2 (5 bases each). V lost 6 bases and J lost 2, with 5 bases in between. The CDR3 spans 11 residues. Germline V gene data show CDR1 as MNHEY and CDR2 as SVGAGI. CDR3 in amino acids: CASRGPYEQYF. The CDR3 nucleotides read TGTGCCAGCAGGGGACCCTACGAGCAGTACTTC.

This chain connects TRBV7-6 to TRBJ2-3; D is tentatively TRBD1 or TRBD2 (5 bases each). The V end was cut by 4 bases, the J end by 6 bases, with 11 bases between. The CDR3 consists of 13 residues. Looked up from germline, CDR1 is SGHVS and CDR2 is FNYEAQ. CDR3 sequence: CASSSRDQDTQYF. In DNA, the CDR3 is TGTGCCAGCAGCTCCCGGGACCAGGATACGCAGTATTTT. Full variable domain (outside the CDR3, taken from reference TRBV7-6 and TRBJ2-3): GAGVSQSPRYKVTKRGQDVALRCDPISGHVSLYWYRQALGQGPEFLTYFNYEAQQDKSGLPNDRFSAERPEGSISTLTIQRTEQRDSAMYRCASSSRDQDTQYFGPGTRLTVL.

CDR3 nucleotide sequence: TGCGCCAGCAGCTTGGGCCAGGGTGGCGAGCAGTACTTC. Translating gives CASSLGQGGEQYF. The chain combines TRBV5-1 with TRBJ2-7; weak D call: TRBD1 (5 bases). The germline V and J ends were trimmed by 0 bases and 6 bases, with 10 bases remaining between them. The CDR3 extends over 13 amino acids. Germline CDR1 reads SGHRS; CDR2 reads YFSETQ.

The genes are TRBV6-1 and TRBJ2-7, with D perhaps TRBD2 (6 bases). The ends were cut back, 2 bases at V and 2 bases at J, with 10 bases in the middle. The CDR3 extends over 14 amino acids. Germline V gene sequence: CDR1 MNHNS, CDR2 SASEGT. The CDR3 coding sequence is TGTGCCAGCAGTGAAATTGCGGGAACCTACGAGCAGTACTTC. Protein product: CASSEIAGTYEQYF.

This sequence joins TRBV30 and TRBJ2-5; a possible D gene is TRBD2 (5 bases). The length of the CDR3 is 13 residues. The germline V gene has CDR1 GTSNPN and CDR2 SVGIG (reference sequence). Trimming left V 1 base short and J 5 bases short, with 11 bases between. The CDR3 DNA follows: TGTGCCTGGAGTGGTGGGAGTCCGGAGACCCAGTACTTC. It yields the protein CAWSGGSPETQYF.

The sample holds a few counts of this clone. This rearrangement joins TRBV2 to TRBJ2-5; D not certain. Per the germline V gene, CDR1 is SNHLY and CDR2 is FYNNEI. Between the trimmed V and J ends, which lost 5 bases and 5 bases, there was a span of 6 bases. The CDR3 has 11 amino acids. This chain's CDR3 is CASSNEETQYF. The CDR3, as DNA: TGTGCCAGCAGTAACGAGGAGACCCAGTACTTC.

This chain links TRBV7-2 with TRBJ1-3; no firm D call. Trimming stripped 1 base from V and 0 bases from J, with 10 bases between. The CDR3 is 16 amino acids. Per the germline V gene, CDR1 is SGHTA and CDR2 is FQGNSA. The CDR3 reads CASSLGYSTSGNTIYF. The CDR3 DNA reads TGTGCCAGCAGCTTAGGATACTCAACCTCTGGAAACACCATATATTTT.

This chain joins TRBV10-3 and TRBJ1-5; D perhaps matches TRBD1 (6 bases). Per the germline V gene, CDR1 is ENHRY and CDR2 is SYGVKD. V was shortened by 2 bases and J by 8 bases, with 19 bases between the two germline ends. This CDR3 has 16 residues. The CDR3 DNA sequence: TGTGCCATCAGTGAGGAGGAGGACAGATTTTTAGAGCCCCAGCATTTT. Translation gives CAISEEEDRFLEPQHF.

This sequence joins TRBV30 and TRBJ2-1; 7 bases agree with TRBD2. The CDR3 has 15 residues. Germline V gene sequence: CDR1 GTSNPN, CDR2 SVGIG (reference sequence). The trim removed 0 bases at V and 4 bases at J, leaving 6 bases unmatched. For the CDR3, the DNA is TGTGCCTGGAGTGTACAAGCGGGGCCATACAATGAGCAGTTCTTC. Protein product: CAWSVQAGPYNEQFF.

The CDR3 coding sequence is TGTGCCAGCAGCCCCCACCCCGACAGGGGGCGAAGGAACACTGAAGCTTTCTTT. Its translation: CASSPHPDRGRRNTEAFF. The chain combines TRBV11-2 with TRBJ1-1; 10 nucleotides match TRBD1. CDR3 length: 18 amino acids. V shed 5 bases, J shed 1 base, and the junction held 13 bases outside the gene matches. Per the germline V gene, CDR1 is SGHAT and CDR2 is FQNNGV.

This chain's CDR3 is CASSTGQKSPLHF. For the CDR3, the DNA is TGTGCCAGCAGCACAGGGCAAAAGTCACCCCTCCACTTT. The chain joins TRBV28 to TRBJ1-6; D may be TRBD1 (6 bases). Trimming left V 6 bases short and J 10 bases short, with 13 bases between. The CDR3 is made up of 13 amino acids. The germline gives CDR1 MDHEN, CDR2 SYDVKM.

The gene calls are TRBV25-1 and TRBJ2-1; 7 bases line up with TRBD1. The CDR3 spans 14 residues. The V gene's germline CDR1 is MGHDK and CDR2 SYGVNS. The trim removed 2 bases at V and 10 bases at J, leaving 8 bases unmatched. Here the CDR3 reads CASSEPPTGQEQFF. The CDR3 DNA sequence: TGTGCCAGCAGTGAACCCCCGACAGGGCAAGAGCAGTTCTTC.

The gene calls are TRBV5-1 and TRBJ2-2; perhaps TRBD1 as D (6 bases). The CDR3 runs 15 residues. V was pared by 4 bases and J by 2 bases, with 12 bases between. Germline V gene sequence: CDR1 SGHRS, CDR2 YFSETQ. This chain's CDR3 is CASSTRTANTGELFF. The CDR3, as DNA: TGCGCCAGCAGCACCCGGACAGCTAACACCGGGGAGCTGTTTTTT.

The chain is built from TRBV7-8 and TRBJ2-5; maybe TRBD1 (5 bases). Germline-derived CDR1 and CDR2 are SGHVS and FQNEAQ. V was cut by 2 bases and J by 3 bases, with 16 bases left in between. CDR3 length equals 16 residues. This CDR3 reads CASSLRGRQFEETQYF. CDR3 sequence (DNA): TGTGCCAGCAGCTTAAGGGGCCGACAGTTCGAAGAGACCCAGTACTTC.

The V gene is TRBV7-3, the J gene TRBJ1-2; D gene uncertain. The CDR3 spans 13 residues. V lost 3 bases, J lost 0 bases, and 5 bases lay in between. The germline gives CDR1 SGHTA, CDR2 FQGTGA. The CDR3 is CASSLVANYGYTF. For the CDR3, the DNA is TGTGCCAGCAGCTTGGTAGCTAACTATGGCTACACCTTC.

The rearrangement links TRBV6-5 to TRBJ1-2; 8 nucleotides match TRBD1. The CDR3 has 14 residues. The germline V gene has CDR1 MNHEY and CDR2 SVGAGI. Trimming cost V 6 bases and J 8 bases; bases outside gene matches: 11. In nucleotides, the CDR3 is TGTGCCAGCAGCCCTGGACAGGGCCGGAAGGGCTACACCTTC. Translating it yields CASSPGQGRKGYTF.

The gene calls are TRBV7-2 and TRBJ1-2, with D perhaps TRBD1 (6 bases). Trimming shortened V by 3 bases and J by 4 bases, and 21 bases separated the two germline ends. The CDR3 covers 17 residues. Germline lookup yields CDR1 SGHTA and CDR2 FQGNSA. The DNA for the CDR3 is TGTGCCAGCAGCTTGACAAGCGGCAGGGGCGTCGGCTATGGCTACACCTTC. Amino acid sequence: CASSLTSGRGVGYGYTF.

The chain couples TRBV5-4 to TRBJ1-6, with TRBD1 as a possible D gene (5 bases). The V gene's germline CDR1 is SGHNT and CDR2 YYREEE (reference sequence). Trimming cost V 4 bases and J 0 bases, with 14 bases left between them. There are 17 residues in the CDR3. The CDR3 is CASSPGGSSSYNSPLHF. CDR3 in DNA: TGTGCCAGCAGCCCGGGGGGGTCGAGCTCCTATAATTCACCCCTCCACTTT.

The chain employs TRBV7-6 and TRBJ1-2, with TRBD1 as a possible D gene (5 bases). Germline CDR1 reads SGHVS; CDR2 reads FNYEAQ. There are 13 residues in the CDR3. Trimming took 5 bases from V and 8 from J, leaving 15 bases between them. CDR3 sequence: CASSPGLTRGYTF. CDR3 in DNA: TGTGCCAGCAGCCCAGGGTTAACCCGCGGCTACACCTTC.

This chain joins TRBV7-9 and TRBJ1-2; TRBD1 matches 9 bases. V was pared by 5 bases and J by 7 bases, with 11 bases of the junction left unmatched. The CDR3 has 15 residues. Germline-derived CDR1 and CDR2 are SEHNR and FQNEAQ (reference sequence). In DNA, the CDR3 is TGTGCCAGCAGCCGGTGGGACAGGGTGCGGCTTGGCTACACCTTC. Encoded protein: CASSRWDRVRLGYTF.

The gene calls are TRBV11-2 and TRBJ2-3; D unresolved. Germline values: CDR1 SGHAT, CDR2 FQNNGV. V was pared by 4 bases and J by 1 base, with 6 bases between. This CDR3 comprises 13 residues. The CDR3: CASSWAGTDTQYF. The CDR3 region has the DNA TGTGCCAGCAGCTGGGCCGGCACAGATACGCAGTATTTT.

This chain joins TRBV30 and TRBJ2-5; perhaps D is TRBD1 or TRBD2 (5 bases each). The germline V gene has CDR1 GTSNPN and CDR2 SVGIG (reference sequence). With 0 bases removed from V and 4 bases from J, the gap between germline ends came to 9 bases. This CDR3 has 13 residues. CDR3 loop: CAWSVGVRETQYF. CDR3 bases: TGTGCCTGGAGTGTGGGGGTACGAGAGACCCAGTACTTC.

The V gene is TRBV28, the J gene TRBJ2-1; D possibly corresponds to TRBD2 (7 bases). CDR1 is MDHEN, CDR2 SYDVKM, per germline. The V gene lost 5 bases and the J gene lost 4 bases, with 15 bases spanning the gap. This CDR3 is built from 15 residues. The CDR3 DNA sequence: TGTGCCAGCAGTCGGGGGCGGGAGTGGTACAATGAGCAGTTCTTC. Translated, it gives CASSRGREWYNEQFF.

V and J are TRBV18 and TRBJ2-5, with D possibly called TRBD1 or TRBD2 (6 bases each). The V gene's germline CDR1 is KGHSH and CDR2 LQKENI. V lost 2 bases and J 4 bases, leaving 14 bases between the germline ends. The CDR3 covers 15 residues. Here the CDR3 reads CASSPEEQGGETQYF. The CDR3 nucleotides are TGTGCCAGCTCACCAGAGGAACAGGGAGGAGAGACCCAGTACTTC.

This chain uses TRBV19 with TRBJ1-2, with a tentative D call TRBD1 (6 bases). Looked up from germline, CDR1 is LNHDA and CDR2 is SQIVND (reference sequence). V lost 5 bases and J 3 bases, leaving 25 bases between the germline ends. This CDR3 region has 18 residues. CDR3: CASSPFRGRATADYGYTF. As DNA, the CDR3 is TGTGCCAGTAGTCCCTTTCGGGGGCGCGCCACCGCTGACTATGGCTACACCTTC.

This chain uses TRBV10-3 with TRBJ1-5; the D gene is possibly TRBD1 (6 bases). The ends were cut back, 8 bases at V and 3 bases at J, with 11 bases in the middle. The germline gives CDR1 ENHRY, CDR2 SYGVKD. The CDR3 totals 13 residues. CDR3 amino acids: CAIARDNNQPQHF. The DNA for the CDR3 is TGTGCCATCGCCAGGGACAACAATCAGCCCCAGCATTTT.